Following are 18 T cell receptor beta chains from one sample sequenced in a study of shared clonotypes between healthy human individuals. The protocol was immunoSEQ multiplex PCR, while the TCRdb copy is restricted to in-frame clones and leaves out a portion. The sample consists of under 2.5 million clones, under 95% of them appearing once. Sequencing was done on a sample of naive CD4+ T cells from PBMCs. Subset indicated: CD45RA+ positively selected. The source is a man younger than 35 in good health. Some clones in this sample may be carry-over from other donors' samples.

Concerning this clone itself: Distinct nucleotide sequences in the sample also encode this CDR3. The chain carries TRBV28 and TRBJ2-7, with 8 bases lining up with TRBD1. Looked up from germline, CDR1 is MDHEN and CDR2 is SYDVKM. The J segment lost 6 bases and the V segment lost 6 bases, leaving 4 bases of the junction unmatched. The CDR3 totals 12 residues. CDR3 sequence: CASSPTGGEQYF. CDR3 nucleotides: TGTGCCAGCAGCCCCACAGGGGGCGAGCAGTACTTC.

The chain is built from TRBV6-5 and TRBJ1-1; 7 bases match TRBD1. CDR1 MNHEY and CDR2 SVGAGI come from the germline V gene. The CDR3 totals 15 residues. V dropped 5 bases and J dropped 0; count of bases not matched to a gene: 6. CDR3 coding DNA: TGTGCCAGCAGTAGGGACAGATACATGAACACTGAAGCTTTCTTT. Amino acids: CASSRDRYMNTEAFF.

The J gene is TRBJ2-5, the V gene TRBV9; perhaps TRBD2 as D (6 bases). Germline lookup yields CDR1 SGDLS and CDR2 YYNGEE. V lost 2 bases and J lost 5, with 13 bases in between. The length of the CDR3 is 14 residues. CDR3: CASSVIADSETQYF. The CDR3 DNA sequence: TGTGCCAGCAGCGTTATAGCGGACTCGGAGACCCAGTACTTC.

In regard to this clone: Within the sample, other DNA sequences also encode this same CDR3. V gene TRBV4-2 combines with J gene TRBJ2-3; D uncertain. The V gene's germline CDR1 is LGHNA and CDR2 YNFKEQ. V shed 0 bases and J shed 4 bases, with 5 bases lying between them. This CDR3 contains 13 residues. CDR3 residues: CASSQDGADTQYF. The CDR3, as DNA: TGTGCCAGCAGCCAAGATGGGGCAGATACGCAGTATTTT.

The chain has TRBV11-3 and TRBJ2-1, with 10 bases aligning to TRBD2. Trimming at V came to 8 bases and at J to 8 bases, leaving 3 bases not matched to a gene. The CDR3 contains 12 residues. Looked up from germline, CDR1 is SGHNT and CDR2 is YENEEA. The CDR3 DNA sequence: TGTGCCAGCGGGACTAGCGTTGATGAGCAGTTCTTC. The encoded protein is CASGTSVDEQFF.

The chain uses TRBV15 and TRBJ1-2; possibly TRBD1 for D (6 bases). Germline V lookup: CDR1 LNHNV, CDR2 YYDKDF (reference sequence). This CDR3 has 14 residues. V dropped 0 bases and J dropped 3 bases, with 8 bases sitting between them. The CDR3 is CATSRDNRDYGYTF. The CDR3 coding sequence is TGTGCCACCAGCAGAGATAACAGGGACTATGGCTACACCTTC.

The V gene is TRBV6-5, the J gene TRBJ2-4; tentatively, D is TRBD1 or TRBD2 (5 bases each). Germline CDR1 MNHEY, CDR2 SVGAGI. V shed 0 bases and J shed 15 bases, with 15 bases lying between them. The CDR3 consists of 13 residues. This CDR3 is CASSYSRGARWYF. Here the CDR3 DNA reads TGTGCCAGCAGTTACTCGAGAGGGGCAAGGTGGTACTTC.

The J gene is TRBJ2-6, the V gene TRBV5-1, with D possibly being TRBD1 (5 bases). CDR3 size: 15 residues. Trimming shortened V by 4 bases and J by 4 bases, and 12 bases separated the two germline ends. Germline CDR1 is SGHRS and CDR2 is YFSETQ. The CDR3 DNA follows: TGCGCCAGCAGCGTTCAGGGTGGCGGGGCCAACGTCCTGACTTTC. Its translation: CASSVQGGGANVLTF.

This chain connects TRBV28 to TRBJ2-7; TRBD1 agrees at 7 bases. J gave up 1 base and V 8 bases, and 8 bases lay outside the gene matches. Per germline, CDR1 MDHEN and CDR2 SYDVKM. This CDR3 is built from 14 residues. CDR3 sequence: CASHPRGQSYEQYF. In DNA form, the CDR3 reads TGTGCCAGCCACCCCCGGGGACAGTCCTACGAGCAGTACTTC. Combining the CDR3 with reference TRBV28 and TRBJ2-7 gives the whole variable domain DVKVTQSSRYLVKRTGEKVFLECVQDMDHENMFWYRQDPGLGLRLIYFSYDVKMKEKGDIPEGYSVSREKKERFSLILESASTNQTSMYLCASHPRGQSYEQYFGPGTRLTVT.

The chain links TRBV5-1 to TRBJ2-1; D might be TRBD1 or TRBD2, each matching 6 bases. V was shortened by 0 bases and J by 7 bases, with 17 bases between the two germline ends. This CDR3 region has 16 residues. Germline V CDR1 and CDR2: SGHRS, YFSETQ. Here the CDR3 DNA reads TGCGCCAGCAGCTTGGGGCGGGACACGGATCGGAATGAGCAGTTCTTC. Translated: CASSLGRDTDRNEQFF.

A remark on this clone: Different DNA sequences within this sample yield the same CDR3. The chain employs TRBV6-6 and TRBJ1-5; 7 bases match TRBD1. The germline CDR1 and CDR2 sequences are MNHNY and SVGAGI (reference sequence). CDR3 size: 12 residues. With 6 bases clipped from V and 7 bases from J, the junction kept 3 bases outside the gene matches. The CDR3 DNA reads as TGTGCCAGCAGACAGGGGAACCAGCCCCAGCATTTT. Encoded protein: CASRQGNQPQHF.

This rearrangement joins TRBV6-5 to TRBJ2-5; D is possibly TRBD1 or TRBD2 (5 bases each). The germline gives CDR1 MNHEY, CDR2 SVGAGI. V dropped 5 bases and J dropped 9 bases, with 16 bases sitting between them. The CDR3 spans 13 residues. Written as DNA, the CDR3 is TGTGCCAGCAGTCCTCAGGGACGTAAGGCCCAGTACTTC. Protein: CASSPQGRKAQYF.

The CDR3 nucleotides are TGTGCCATCCGACGGACAGGCGGCACCCAAGAGACCCAGTACTTC. This translates into CAIRRTGGTQETQYF. The rearrangement uses TRBV10-3 and TRBJ2-5; 7 bases map to TRBD1. The ends lost 8 bases at V and 1 base at J; junction bases unmatched: 10. The CDR3 loop spans 15 amino acids. Germline V gene lookup returns CDR1 ENHRY and CDR2 SYGVKD.

V usage is TRBV18 and J usage is TRBJ1-4; D gene unclear. The CDR3 runs to 14 residues. The germline CDR1 and CDR2 sequences are KGHSH and LQKENI. V lost 3 bases to trimming and J lost 2 bases, with 7 bases between them. CDR3 region: CASSPATTNEKLFF. The CDR3 DNA is TGTGCCAGCTCACCCGCTACGACTAATGAAAAACTGTTTTTT.

Concerning this clone itself: Different DNA sequences within this sample yield the same CDR3. V is TRBV9 and J is TRBJ2-5; tentative D call: TRBD2 (6 bases). This CDR3 spans 14 amino acids. V was shortened by 1 base and J by 1 base, with 8 bases between the two germline ends. Germline assignment: CDR1 SGDLS and CDR2 YYNGEE. The DNA of the CDR3 is TGTGCCAGCAGCGTACGGGGGAGCCAAGAGACCCAGTACTTC. Residues: CASSVRGSQETQYF.

The chain employs TRBV5-8 and TRBJ1-4; 10 bases are shared with TRBD1. The J segment lost 7 bases and the V segment lost 4 bases, leaving 7 bases of the junction unmatched. The CDR3 totals 15 residues. Per germline, CDR1 SGHTS and CDR2 YDEGEE. Here the CDR3 DNA reads TGTGCCAGCAGCCAACAGGACAGGGGGACTGAAAAACTGTTTTTT. This translates into CASSQQDRGTEKLFF.

V and J are TRBV25-1 and TRBJ2-7; D call uncertain. This CDR3 is 13 amino acids long. V was shortened by 1 base and J by 2 bases, with 6 bases between the two germline ends. Germline V gene lookup returns CDR1 MGHDK and CDR2 SYGVNS. The CDR3 nucleotides read TGTGCCAGCAGTGAATCCCCAACCTACGAGCAGTACTTC. Protein product: CASSESPTYEQYF.

The chain carries TRBV28 and TRBJ2-1; TRBD2 might be the D (7 bases). The germline gives CDR1 MDHEN, CDR2 SYDVKM. V was shortened by 7 bases and J by 0 bases, with 19 bases between the two germline ends. The CDR3 loop spans 17 amino acids. CDR3 sequence (DNA): TGTGCCAGCACCGGGGGGAGGTGGGGGCTCTCCTACAATGAGCAGTTCTTC. Amino acids: CASTGGRWGLSYNEQFF.